This T cell receptor (beta chain) was sequenced for a study of T-cell memory formation after mild COVID-19. Study at large: Largely donor-specific TCR clusters were found.

This clonotype was seen more than once but under ten times. Its specificity is not known. Whole-study findings and limits: Cross-reactive memory seemingly joined, as some responding clones were found in pre-infection memory. Second-wave clones reaching peak frequency on day 37 lacked confirmed SARS-CoV-2 specificity.

5'RACE primed at constant segments yielded TCR alpha and TCR beta cDNA libraries bearing sample barcodes and UMIs. TCRdb re-called the 5' RACE reads through MiXCR, storing one row per CDR3 protein. The sample holds roughly 400,000 distinct CDR3 sequences, around 17% seen once. Sequencing was performed on PBMCs or a T cell subset sorted from them (not recorded which). The receptor's source is a man between 18 and 35 years old who had mild COVID-19 (a few samples of this study predate the infection). Cell type and time point are not known.

The CDR3 nucleotides are TGTGCCAGCAGTCCGAGCCCCCTAGCGGGGGTAAATACGCAGTATTTT. Protein product: CASSPSPLAGVNTQYF. This chain uses TRBV27 with TRBJ2-3; 10 bases fit TRBD2. Trimming at V came to 5 bases and at J to 7 bases, leaving 12 bases not matched to a gene. The germline CDR1 and CDR2 sequences are MNHEY and SMNVEV (reference sequence). The CDR3 has 16 amino acids.